These 30 T cell receptor beta chains were all obtained from the same sample, sequenced in a study of blood T cell repertoires in COVID-19 (dated by TCRdb to the early 2020s). Libraries were made using the immunoSEQ multiplex PCR assay. The table was pulled from immuneACCESS by TCRdb, which kept in-frame rearrangements only. Such tables lose some clones; where checked, under half of the loss comes from unresolved V genes, and the rest has no known cause. Across this sample there are 200,000 to 250,000 clones, with about nine tenths seen only once. Of the sample, around 1.5% is held by the ten largest clones. Sequencing was done on a sample of peripheral blood. The receptors originated from a woman aged 55-69 years who had recovered from COVID-19.

The chain couples TRBV10-3 to TRBJ2-7; 7 bases align to TRBD1. This CDR3 region has 14 residues. Germline V gene lookup returns CDR1 ENHRY and CDR2 SYGVKD. V was clipped by 6 bases and J by 0 bases; unmatched bases: 5. The CDR3 reads CAISGTENSYEQYF. For the CDR3, the DNA is TGTGCCATCAGCGGGACAGAGAACTCCTACGAGCAGTACTTC.

V gene TRBV9 combines with J gene TRBJ2-3, with 11 bases that match TRBD2. Germline V gene lookup returns CDR1 SGDLS and CDR2 YYNGEE. The CDR3 extends over 17 amino acids. After removal of 5 bases from V and 2 bases from J, the junction contained 10 bases not matched to a gene. CDR3 sequence (DNA): TGTGCCAGCAGTGACGGCGAACTAGCGGGGGTCACAGATACGCAGTATTTT. Amino acids: CASSDGELAGVTDTQYF.

The chain links TRBV5-1 to TRBJ1-4; D is undetermined. Germline-derived CDR1 and CDR2 are SGHRS and YFSETQ. The V and J ends lost 5 bases and 8 bases respectively, with 13 bases between them. This CDR3 has 13 residues. Here the CDR3 reads CASSFDENEKLFF. CDR3 DNA: TGCGCCAGCAGTTTCGATGAGAACGAAAAACTGTTTTTT. Full variable domain (outside the CDR3, taken from reference TRBV5-1 and TRBJ1-4): KAGVTQTPRYLIKTRGQQVTLSCSPISGHRSVSWYQQTPGQGLQFLFEYFSETQRNKGNFPGRFSGRQFSNSRSEMNVSTLELGDSALYLCASSFDENEKLFFGSGTQLSVL.

The J gene is TRBJ2-1, the V gene TRBV19; TRBD1 agrees at 9 bases. Looked up from germline, CDR1 is LNHDA and CDR2 is SQIVND (reference sequence). Losses at the gene ends were 6 bases for V and 4 bases for J; bases not matched to a gene: 4. CDR3 length: 14 residues. CDR3 nucleotide sequence: TGTGCCAGTAGAGAGACAGGGGGGTACAATGAGCAGTTCTTC. Translating gives CASRETGGYNEQFF. Combining the CDR3 with reference TRBV19 and TRBJ2-1 gives the whole variable domain DGGITQSPKYLFRKEGQNVTLSCEQNLNHDAMYWYRQDPGQGLRLIYYSQIVNDFQKGDIAEGYSVSREKKESFPLTVTSAQKNPTAFYLCASRETGGYNEQFFGPGTRLTVL.

The chain recombines TRBV13 with TRBJ2-3; D remains ambiguous. V lost 0 bases to trimming and J lost 2 bases, with 9 bases between them. The CDR3 has 15 amino acids. The germline gives CDR1 PRHDT, CDR2 FYEKMQ (reference sequence). The CDR3 nucleotides are TGTGCCAGCAGCTTAGGGGGCAGCTCCACAGATACGCAGTATTTT. Protein: CASSLGGSSTDTQYF.

The rearrangement links TRBV29-1 to TRBJ1-4; 7 positions agree with TRBD1. V dropped 7 bases and J dropped 0; count of bases not matched to a gene: 5. The CDR3 runs 14 residues. The germline V gene encodes CDR1 SQVTM and CDR2 ANQGSEA. As DNA, the CDR3 is TGCAGCGCCATACAGGGGACAACTAATGAAAAACTGTTTTTT. Protein sequence: CSAIQGTTNEKLFF.

The chain joins TRBV7-8 to TRBJ2-3, with 7 bases identical to TRBD2. The CDR3 contains 16 residues. Trimming cost V 3 bases and J 3 bases; bases outside gene matches: 9. Germline V gene sequence: CDR1 SGHVS, CDR2 FQNEAQ. DNA for the CDR3: TGTGCCAGCAGCTTCGTCTTGGGGGGGTTGACAGATACGCAGTATTTT. As protein: CASSFVLGGLTDTQYF.

This chain connects TRBV27 to TRBJ2-7; D is possibly TRBD1 (6 bases). V lost 4 bases and J lost 3, with 16 bases in between. The CDR3 is 15 amino acids. Germline V gives CDR1 MNHEY, CDR2 SMNVEV (reference sequence). The CDR3 coding sequence is TGTGCCAGCAGTTCCTACCCCGGACAGTTCTACGAGCAGTACTTC. Translation: CASSSYPGQFYEQYF.

V gene TRBV7-3 combines with J gene TRBJ2-2, with D possibly TRBD1 on 5 matching bases. CDR3 size: 13 residues. V lost 1 base and J 6 bases, leaving 6 bases between the germline ends. Germline loops: CDR1 SGHTA, CDR2 FQGTGA. Here the CDR3 reads CASSLSRAGELFF. For the CDR3, the DNA is TGTGCCAGCAGCTTAAGCAGGGCCGGGGAGCTGTTTTTT. Supplemented by reference TRBV7-3 and TRBJ2-2, the full variable domain reads GAGVSQTPSNKVTEKGKYVELRCDPISGHTALYWYRQSLGQGPEFLIYFQGTGAADDSGLPNDRFFAVRPEGSVSTLKIQRTERGDSAVYLCASSLSRAGELFFGEGSRLTVL.

Only one count was recorded for this clone. The chain is built from TRBV6-5 and TRBJ1-1, with 7 bases lining up with TRBD1. Trimming at V came to 5 bases and at J to 2 bases, leaving 5 bases not matched to a gene. This CDR3 region has 14 residues. CDR1 is MNHEY and CDR2 is SVGAGI in the germline V gene. CDR3 loop: CASSRDRQNTEAFF. CDR3 bases: TGTGCCAGCAGTCGGGACAGACAAAACACTGAAGCTTTCTTT.

J is TRBJ2-1 and V is TRBV6-6, with D perhaps TRBD1 (6 bases). Trimming stripped 8 bases from V and 5 bases from J, with 13 bases between. The CDR3 consists of 13 residues. The germline V gene has CDR1 MNHNY and CDR2 SVGAGI (reference sequence). The CDR3 region has the DNA TGTGCCAGCCGAGACAGGAGGAACAATGAGCAGTTCTTC. Translating gives CASRDRRNNEQFF.

This clone was seen a handful of times. The V call is TRBV12-3 or TRBV12-4, the J call TRBJ1-1; D possibly corresponds to TRBD1 (6 bases). This CDR3 contains 12 residues. V shed 8 bases and J shed 1 base, with 8 bases lying between them. CDR3 nucleotide sequence: TGTGCCAGCCAAGGGGGGAACACTGAAGCTTTCTTT. As protein: CASQGGNTEAFF.

The count of this clone is one. V and J are TRBV2 and TRBJ1-3; 9 nucleotides agree with TRBD1. CDR3 length equals 17 residues. V shed 5 bases and J 4 bases; nucleotides not matched to a gene: 12. CDR1 is SNHLY, CDR2 FYNNEI, per germline. Written as DNA, the CDR3 is TGTGCCAGCAGTAAAACGTGGGGACAGGGAGGAGGAAACACCATATATTTT. It specifies CASSKTWGQGGGNTIYF.

The V call is TRBV10-3, the J call TRBJ1-6; D may be TRBD1 (5 bases). The CDR3 has 14 amino acids. Trimming stripped 6 bases from V and 13 bases from J, with 19 bases between. Looked up from germline, CDR1 is ENHRY and CDR2 is SYGVKD. Here the CDR3 reads CAISYEGARSPLHF. The CDR3, as DNA: TGTGCCATCAGCTACGAAGGGGCGCGTTCCCCCCTCCACTTT.

The rearrangement uses TRBV24-1 and TRBJ2-2, with a weak D call TRBD1 (6 bases). Germline V CDR1 and CDR2: KGHDR, SFDVKD. The CDR3 length is 13 residues. Deletions cut 10 bases from V and 8 bases from J, with 16 bases between. CDR3 in amino acids: CATERAGTGELFF. The CDR3, as DNA: TGTGCCACGGAGCGAGCCGGGACAGGGGAGCTGTTTTTT.

The gene calls are TRBV21-1 and TRBJ2-7; TRBD1 was called by the table and not checked on the DNA. TRBV21-1 is annotated as a pseudogene. This CDR3 has 15 amino acids. CDR3 protein: CASSPGTGSSYEQYF. The CDR3 DNA follows: TGTGCCAGCAGCCCCGGGACAGGGTCGTCCTACGAGCAGTACTTC.

The J gene is TRBJ2-7, the V gene TRBV6-5; TRBD1 aligns across 8 bases. The V gene end was trimmed by 6 bases and the J gene end by 0 bases; junction bases not matched to a gene: 1. This CDR3 has 13 amino acids. The germline V gene encodes CDR1 MNHEY and CDR2 SVGAGI. The CDR3 here is CASSRGLSYEQYF. Here the CDR3 DNA reads TGTGCCAGCAGCAGGGGGCTCTCCTACGAGCAGTACTTC.

The table lists this clone with a count of one. The rearrangement uses TRBV11-2 and TRBJ1-5; a weak D match, TRBD1 (6 bases). With 5 bases removed from V and 3 bases from J, the gap between germline ends came to 20 bases. Germline CDR1 reads SGHAT; CDR2 reads FQNNGV. This CDR3 spans 17 amino acids. CDR3 protein: CASSPEGTNHDNQPQHF. CDR3 bases: TGTGCCAGCAGCCCAGAAGGGACAAACCATGACAATCAGCCCCAGCATTTT.

This clone was observed once. The CDR3 region has the DNA TGTGCCAGCAGCTTGGGGGTTCTCGAGACTAGCGGGGTTGAGACCCAGTACTTC. Translating gives CASSLGVLETSGVETQYF. V usage is TRBV5-6 and J usage is TRBJ2-5; 11 nucleotides line up with TRBD2. J lost 5 bases, V lost 0 bases, and 12 bases had no gene match. The CDR3 runs to 18 residues. Germline CDR1 and CDR2: SGHDT and YYEEEE.

The chain employs TRBV6-2 or TRBV6-3 and TRBJ2-5; D unclear. V shed 5 bases and J shed 5 bases, with 18 bases lying between them. Germline loops: CDR1 MNHEY, CDR2 SVGEGT. The CDR3 contains 15 residues. In DNA, the CDR3 is TGTGCCAGCAGTGGTGGATTGGGCCCCAGTGAGACCCAGTACTTC. Translated, it gives CASSGGLGPSETQYF.

The chain recombines TRBV5-1 with TRBJ1-4, with 7 bases aligning to TRBD1. The CDR3 totals 15 residues. Losses at the gene ends were 0 bases for V and 5 bases for J; bases not matched to a gene: 4. Germline lookup yields CDR1 SGHRS and CDR2 YFSETQ. CDR3 sequence (DNA): TGCGCCAGCAGCTTGGGGGACAGCTCCAATGAAAAACTGTTTTTT. Translating it yields CASSLGDSSNEKLFF.

The rearrangement uses TRBV6-2 or TRBV6-3 and TRBJ1-2; D gene ambiguous. V shed 3 bases and J shed 4 bases, with 9 bases lying between them. Germline values: CDR1 MNHEY, CDR2 SVGEGT. This CDR3 contains 13 residues. CDR3 sequence: CASSYTALYGYTF. In nucleotides, the CDR3 is TGTGCCAGCAGTTATACAGCACTCTATGGCTACACCTTC.

The chain recombines TRBV5-1 with TRBJ2-7, with 7 nucleotides matching TRBD1. This CDR3 is 15 amino acids long. Germline V CDR1 and CDR2: SGHRS, YFSETQ. V was clipped by 3 bases and J by 1 base; unmatched bases: 7. The CDR3 reads CASSYSGTVSYEQYF. CDR3 in DNA: TGCGCCAGCAGCTACTCCGGGACAGTGTCCTACGAGCAGTACTTC.

This clone has only one observation. In DNA, the CDR3 is TGTGCCAGCAGCTTAGAGGGGGAATGGAACACTGAAGCTTTCTTT. Encoded protein: CASSLEGEWNTEAFF. This chain uses TRBV7-2 with TRBJ1-1; weak D call: TRBD1 (6 bases). The germline V gene encodes CDR1 SGHTA and CDR2 FQGNSA. The CDR3 is 15 amino acids. The V and J ends lost 1 base and 1 base respectively, with 10 bases between them.

This clone was seen at least ten times. The V call is TRBV7-9, the J call TRBJ2-7; 11 nucleotides align to TRBD2. The CDR3 spans 15 residues. V dropped 0 bases and J dropped 3; count of bases not matched to a gene: 1. Germline lookup yields CDR1 SEHNR and CDR2 FQNEAQ (reference sequence). CDR3 protein: CASSLAGLAGYEQYF. Here the CDR3 DNA reads TGTGCCAGCAGCTTAGCTGGACTAGCGGGCTACGAGCAGTACTTC.

Concerning this clone itself: The junction shows a germline mismatch at one end, possibly a read error. The chain links TRBV7-7 to TRBJ2-5; weak D call: TRBD1 (5 bases). From germline, CDR1 is SSHAT and CDR2 FNYEAQ (reference sequence). The CDR3 is made up of 15 amino acids. The CDR3 DNA reads as TGTGCTAGCAGCTTAGATCCAGGGTGGGGAGAGACCCAGTACTTC. Translated, it gives CASSLDPGWGETQYF.

The chain is built from TRBV5-4 and TRBJ2-1, with 7 bases lining up with TRBD1. J lost 9 bases, V lost 0 bases, and 9 bases had no gene match. Germline V gene data show CDR1 as SGHNT and CDR2 as YYREEE (reference sequence). The CDR3 is 15 residues long. This CDR3 reads CASSLGQGVSVEQFF. The CDR3 DNA follows: TGTGCCAGCAGCTTGGGACAGGGTGTCTCCGTTGAGCAGTTCTTC.

The V and J genes are TRBV5-5 and TRBJ2-7, with 9 bases fitting TRBD1. The V gene end was trimmed by 4 bases and the J gene end by 1 base; junction bases not matched to a gene: 6. The CDR3 sequence is 15 residues long. The germline V gene has CDR1 SGHKS and CDR2 YYEKEE (reference sequence). This chain's CDR3 is CASSQGQGTSYEQYF. Written as DNA, the CDR3 is TGTGCCAGCAGCCAGGGACAGGGAACTTCCTACGAGCAGTACTTC. Variable domain in full (rest from reference TRBV5-5 and TRBJ2-7): DAGVTQSPTHLIKTRGQQVTLRCSPISGHKSVSWYQQVLGQGPQFIFQYYEKEERGRGNFPDRFSARQFPNYSSELNVNALLLGDSALYLCASSQGQGTSYEQYFGPGTRLTVT.

The chain uses TRBV7-3 and TRBJ2-1; no clear D gene. The CDR3 length is 13 residues. Trimming took off 1 base at V and 6 bases at J, with 7 bases between the two ends. Germline assignment: CDR1 SGHTA and CDR2 FQGTGA. The CDR3 is CASSLSSSNEQFF. In DNA, the CDR3 is TGTGCCAGCAGCTTAAGTTCCAGCAATGAGCAGTTCTTC.

The chain couples TRBV7-2 to TRBJ2-3; possibly TRBD1 for D (6 bases). The V and J ends lost 5 bases and 5 bases respectively, with 20 bases between them. Germline V gives CDR1 SGHTA, CDR2 FQGNSA. CDR3 length: 16 residues. CDR3 sequence reads: CASSPPGTRSGDTQYF. The CDR3 nucleotides are TGTGCCAGCAGCCCCCCGGGGACACGGTCAGGAGATACGCAGTATTTT. The variable domain in full, with the rest retrieved from reference TRBV7-2 and TRBJ2-3, is GAGVSQSPSNKVTEKGKDVELRCDPISGHTALYWYRQSLGQGLEFLIYFQGNSAPDKSGLPSDRFSAERTGGSVSTLTIQRTQQEDSAVYLCASSPPGTRSGDTQYFGPGTRLTVL.